This entry features one T cell receptor (beta chain) sequence. The target antigen is unknown. TCRdb reprocessed the RACE reads via MiXCR and lists one record per CDR3 protein. The sample includes 370,000 or so distinct CDR3 sequences, roughly 5% of them seen just once. These data originate in a study of human T cells and chemical hapten exposure. Whole-study context: Patch testing was performed with 0.01% DPC on the upper back, with reading at 6 days. General study points: TCRs at a frequency above 1 in 1000 stayed unchanged with DPC sensitization.

Germline CDR1 and CDR2: DFQATT and SNEGSKA (reference sequence). V lost 6 bases, J lost 0 bases, and 12 bases lay in between. The CDR3 spans 13 residues. Regarding time point: patch test 1, 2 weeks after DPC sensitization. This sample's treatment: therapeutic diphenylcyclopropenone sensitization with weekly scalp DPC. This TCR derives from a woman aged 50 to 65 with alopecia areata. Some clones in this sample may be carry-over from other donors' samples. The V gene is TRBV20-1, the J gene TRBJ2-7; D is perhaps TRBD1 (6 bases). The sequenced sample was whole blood, obtained in connection with sensitization to the hapten diphenylcyclopropenone (DPC). CDR3 sequence reads: CSATRDTSYEQYF. CDR3 coding DNA: TGCAGTGCAACAAGGGACACCTCCTACGAGCAGTACTTC.